These T cell receptor beta chains were read from a single sample in a study of blood T cell repertoires in COVID-19. Sequenced by immunoSEQ multiplex PCR; TCRdb stores in-frame clones only, minus some. Found here are about 130,000 clones, roughly 83% of them singletons; the top ten hold 5%. The sample comprised peripheral blood. The receptors were gathered from a woman in her sixties or seventies with COVID-19, enrolled during active disease. Each CDR3 is given with its conserved first and last residue.

length: 11; V: TRBV20-1; CDR3: CSASGGTEAFF
length: 16; V: TRBV5-5; CDR3: CASSSDRGPRWYEQYF
length: 14; V: TRBV7-9; CDR3: CASSDLTGLHGYTF
length: 14; V: TRBV3-1/TRBV3-2; CDR3: CASSQDFRRHGYTF
length: 14; V: TRBV5-1; CDR3: CASSLVDRDNEQFF
length: 13; V: TRBV5-4; CDR3: CASSSGVNTEAFF
length: 15; V: TRBV18; CDR3: CASPIRGQNTGELFF
length: 17; V: TRBV5-5; CDR3: CASSPRTGGAVNTEAFF
length: 18; V: TRBV3-1/TRBV3-2; CDR3: CASSQAGGRQGIFDGYTF
length: 15; V: TRBV5-3; CDR3: CARSPDRVWNSPLHF
length: 15; V: TRBV7-3; CDR3: CASSLDGQGAYEQFF
length: 15; V: TRBV6-5; CDR3: CASRRAEGPSYEQYF
length: 15; V: TRBV10-3; CDR3: CAISESIRQAYGYTF
length: 16; V: TRBV4-1; CDR3: CASSQEGQGSTGELFF
length: 18; V: TRBV7-8; CDR3: CASSLTLAGGPNTGELFF
length: 17; V: TRBV5-5; CDR3: CASSFKLRAGVVETQYF
length: 16; V: TRBV19; CDR3: CASRRSLGANQETQYF
length: 15; V: TRBV4-1; CDR3: CASSQDRSGGNGYTF
length: 13; V: TRBV10-2; CDR3: CASRGQSNEKLFF
length: 16; V: TRBV3-1/TRBV3-2; CDR3: CASSAQGVGSTDTQYF
length: 14; V: TRBV5-4; CDR3: CASSLAGLGTEAFF
length: 15; V: TRBV7-2; CDR3: CASSPLAGGIETQYF
length: 11; V: TRBV10-3; CDR3: CAGGQGTEAFF